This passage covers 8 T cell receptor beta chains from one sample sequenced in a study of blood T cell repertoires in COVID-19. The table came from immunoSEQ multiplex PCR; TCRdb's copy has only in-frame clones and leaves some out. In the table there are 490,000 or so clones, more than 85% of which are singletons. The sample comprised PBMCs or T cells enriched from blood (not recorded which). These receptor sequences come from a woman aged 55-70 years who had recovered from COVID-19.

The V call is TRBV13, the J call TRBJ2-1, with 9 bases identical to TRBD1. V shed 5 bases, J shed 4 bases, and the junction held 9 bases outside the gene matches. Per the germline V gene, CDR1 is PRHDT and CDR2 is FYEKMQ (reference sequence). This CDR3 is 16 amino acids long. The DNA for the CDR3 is TGTGCCAGCAGCCTTGGGACAGGGCTATCGTACAATGAGCAGTTCTTC. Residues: CASSLGTGLSYNEQFF.

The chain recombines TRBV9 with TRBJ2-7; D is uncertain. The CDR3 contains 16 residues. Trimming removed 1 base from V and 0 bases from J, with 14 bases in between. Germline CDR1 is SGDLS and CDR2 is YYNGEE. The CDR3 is CASSVNQAPSSYEQYF. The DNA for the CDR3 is TGTGCCAGCAGCGTAAACCAGGCCCCGAGCTCCTACGAGCAGTACTTC.

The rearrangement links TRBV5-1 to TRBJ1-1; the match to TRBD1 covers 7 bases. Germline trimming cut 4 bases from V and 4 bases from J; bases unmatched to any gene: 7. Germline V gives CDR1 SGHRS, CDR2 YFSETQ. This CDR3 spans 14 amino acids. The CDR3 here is CASSDESGGTEAFF. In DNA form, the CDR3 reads TGCGCCAGCAGCGACGAATCAGGGGGCACTGAAGCTTTCTTT.

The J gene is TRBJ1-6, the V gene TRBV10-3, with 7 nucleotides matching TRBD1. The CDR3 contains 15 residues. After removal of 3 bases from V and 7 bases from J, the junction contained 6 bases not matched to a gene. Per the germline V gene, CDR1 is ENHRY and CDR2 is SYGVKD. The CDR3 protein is CAISEQGFVNSPLHF. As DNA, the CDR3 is TGTGCCATCAGTGAACAGGGGTTTGTAAATTCACCCCTCCACTTT.

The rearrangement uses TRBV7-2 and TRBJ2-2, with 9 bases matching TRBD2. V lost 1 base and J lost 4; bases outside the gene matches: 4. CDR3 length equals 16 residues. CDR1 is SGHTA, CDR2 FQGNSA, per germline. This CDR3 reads CASSLESGGPTGELFF. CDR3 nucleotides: TGTGCCAGCAGCTTAGAAAGCGGGGGGCCCACCGGGGAGCTGTTTTTT.

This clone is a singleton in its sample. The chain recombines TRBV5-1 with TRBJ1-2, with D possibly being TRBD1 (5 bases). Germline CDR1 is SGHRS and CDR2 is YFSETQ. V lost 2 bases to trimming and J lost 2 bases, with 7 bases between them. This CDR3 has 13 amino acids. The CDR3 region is CASSFGANYGYTF. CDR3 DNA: TGCGCCAGCAGCTTTGGGGCCAACTATGGCTACACCTTC.

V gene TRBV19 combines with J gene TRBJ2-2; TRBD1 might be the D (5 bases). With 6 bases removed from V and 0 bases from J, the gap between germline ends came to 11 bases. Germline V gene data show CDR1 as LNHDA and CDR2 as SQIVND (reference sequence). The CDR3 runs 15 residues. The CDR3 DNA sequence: TGTGCCAGTAGCCGACAGAAAACGAACACCGGGGAGCTGTTTTTT. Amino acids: CASSRQKTNTGELFF.

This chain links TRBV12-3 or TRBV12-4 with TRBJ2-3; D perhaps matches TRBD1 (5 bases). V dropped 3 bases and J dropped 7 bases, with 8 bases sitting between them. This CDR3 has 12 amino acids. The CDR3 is CASSFGAHTQYF. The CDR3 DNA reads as TGTGCCAGCAGTTTTGGGGCACATACGCAGTATTTT.